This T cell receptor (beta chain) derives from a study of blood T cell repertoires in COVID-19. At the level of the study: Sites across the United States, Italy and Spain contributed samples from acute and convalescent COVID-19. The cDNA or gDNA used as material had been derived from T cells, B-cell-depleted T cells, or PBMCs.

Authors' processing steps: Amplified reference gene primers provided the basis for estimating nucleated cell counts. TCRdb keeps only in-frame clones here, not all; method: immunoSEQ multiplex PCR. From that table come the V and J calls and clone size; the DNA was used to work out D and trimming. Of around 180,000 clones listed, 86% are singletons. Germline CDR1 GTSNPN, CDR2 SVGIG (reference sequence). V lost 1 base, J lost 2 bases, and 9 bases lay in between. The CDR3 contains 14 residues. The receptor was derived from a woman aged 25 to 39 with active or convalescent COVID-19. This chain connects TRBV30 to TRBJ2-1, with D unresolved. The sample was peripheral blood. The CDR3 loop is CAWSGPGPYNEQFF. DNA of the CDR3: TGTGCCTGGAGTGGGCCGGGTCCCTACAATGAGCAGTTCTTC.